Sequencing of this TCR beta chain was carried out in a study of beta chain features in type 1 diabetes. Germline assignment: CDR1 MNHEY and CDR2 SVGAGI. CDR3 length equals 15 residues. With 0 bases removed from V and 0 bases from J, the gap between germline ends came to 3 bases. This clone was counted between two and nine times. Antigen unknown. The study, taken as a whole, reports: Cells carrying high TCR expression could end up over-represented when cDNA is sequenced. In every one of the four CD4+ subsets, TCRB CDR3s were moderately but significantly shorter in Type 1 diabetes patients.

The authors reverse transcribed all of the isolated RNA, so sequencing captured expressed TCRB transcripts. The table came from immunoSEQ multiplex PCR; TCRdb's copy has only in-frame clones and leaves some out. This sample yields approximately 730,000 clones, of which around 15% are seen a single time; 0.02% to 0.025% belongs to the top ten. The chain is built from TRBV6-5 and TRBJ2-6, with no clear D. The clonotype originates from a man aged 18-30 years with type 1 diabetes. Material: naive CD4+ T cells from blood. The CDR3 sequence is CASSYSRSGANVLTF. Written as DNA, the CDR3 is TGTGCCAGCAGTTACTCCCGCTCTGGGGCCAACGTCCTGACTTTC.